The entry that follows covers one T cell receptor beta chain sequence. With V trimmed by 2 bases and J by 2 bases, 5 bases remained unmatched. From germline, CDR1 is SGHRS and CDR2 YFSETQ. The CDR3 totals 16 residues. Clones were read by immunoSEQ multiplex PCR, and TCRdb kept only the in-frame ones, dropping some. This sample has some 65,000 clones, with roughly 85% found just once. This record belongs to a study of blood T cell repertoires in COVID-19. The sample consisted of peripheral blood. The sequence derives from a man older than 75 with acute or convalescent COVID-19. The chain uses TRBV5-1 and TRBJ2-3; 10 nucleotides align to TRBD1. The CDR3 is CASSFRQGAFTDTQYF. The CDR3 DNA is TGCGCCAGCAGCTTCCGACAGGGGGCGTTCACAGATACGCAGTATTTT.